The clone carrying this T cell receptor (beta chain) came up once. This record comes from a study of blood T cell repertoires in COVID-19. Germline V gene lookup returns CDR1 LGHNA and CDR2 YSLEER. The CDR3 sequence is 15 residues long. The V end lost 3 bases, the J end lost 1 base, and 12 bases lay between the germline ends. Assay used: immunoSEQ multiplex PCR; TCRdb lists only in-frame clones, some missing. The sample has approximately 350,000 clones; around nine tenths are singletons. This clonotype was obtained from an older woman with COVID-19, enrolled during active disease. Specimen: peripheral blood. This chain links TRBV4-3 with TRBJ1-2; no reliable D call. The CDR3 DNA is TGCGCCAGCAGCCAGGCCCAGGCCCTTAACTATGGCTACACCTTC. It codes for CASSQAQALNYGYTF.